The 21 T cell receptor beta chains below all came from one sample that was sequenced in a study of CD8 T cells in ankylosing spondylitis. In TCRdb, the 5' RACE reads were re-called with MiXCR into one record per CDR3 protein. The sample carries about 240,000 distinct CDR3 sequences, around 9.2% recorded once. Sequencing was done on a sample of blood, either unsorted or a sorted T cell fraction (not recorded which). These receptors all stem from a male donor with ankylosing spondylitis or in good health (not recorded which).

This clonotype was picked up many times. This chain links TRBV6-2 or TRBV6-3 with TRBJ1-1; 8 nucleotides align to TRBD1. The CDR3 spans 14 residues. Per germline, CDR1 MNHEY and CDR2 SVGEGT. J lost 7 bases, V lost 7 bases, and 11 bases had no gene match. CDR3 coding DNA: TGTGCCAGCAAAATAGGACAGGGACCCCTTGAAGCTTTCTTT. Its protein product is CASKIGQGPLEAFF.

This clonotype appeared many times. This sequence joins TRBV5-1 and TRBJ2-3; D uncertain. Germline V gives CDR1 SGHRS, CDR2 YFSETQ. There are 13 residues in the CDR3. The V end was cut by 4 bases, the J end by 1 base, with 7 bases between. Here the CDR3 DNA reads TGCGCCAGCAGCGTACACCGCACAGATACGCAGTATTTT. Its protein is CASSVHRTDTQYF.

This clonotype was found many times. V and J are TRBV28 and TRBJ1-2; TRBD1 matches 7 bases. Germline loops: CDR1 MDHEN, CDR2 SYDVKM. This CDR3 is 13 amino acids long. V trimming: 6 bases; J trimming: 4 bases; junction bases outside the gene matches: 5. Here the CDR3 reads CASSPGQFYGYTF. CDR3 DNA sequence: TGTGCCAGCAGCCCGGGACAGTTCTATGGCTACACCTTC.

This clonotype has at least ten counts. CDR3: CASSSSGSPYGYTF. Written as DNA, the CDR3 is TGTGCCAGCAGCTCATCAGGTAGCCCCTATGGCTACACCTTC. The rearrangement joins TRBV7-8 to TRBJ1-2; D uncertain. Germline loops: CDR1 SGHVS, CDR2 FQNEAQ. The CDR3 runs 14 residues. V was cut by 4 bases and J by 4 bases, with 13 bases left in between. The entire variable domain, with the rest obtained from reference TRBV7-8 and TRBJ1-2, is as follows: GAGVSQSPRYKVAKRGQDVALRCDPISGHVSLFWYQQALGQGPEFLTYFQNEAQLDKSGLPSDRFFAERPEGSVSTLKIQRTQQEDSAVYLCASSSSGSPYGYTFGSGTRLTVV.

This clonotype was found a few times. V is TRBV20-1 and J is TRBJ1-3; tentatively, D is TRBD1 (5 bases). The CDR3 is 14 amino acids. Germline assignment: CDR1 DFQATT and CDR2 SNEGSKA (reference sequence). The DNA for the CDR3 is TGCAGCCTCCAGCGGGGGGTAGCTGGAAACACCATATATTTT. This encodes CSLQRGVAGNTIYF.

This clonotype showed up many times. This rearrangement joins TRBV12-3 or TRBV12-4 to TRBJ1-1; TRBD1 is a possible D gene (5 bases). The CDR3 runs 15 residues. V shed 7 bases and J shed 1 base, with 16 bases lying between them. The CDR3 DNA sequence: TGTGCCAGCATTTCCTCCGAGGGGAAGAACACTGAAGCTTTCTTT. It specifies CASISSEGKNTEAFF.

This clonotype was seen repeatedly, ten times or more. This chain links TRBV6-1 with TRBJ2-2, with 7 bases lining up with TRBD1. CDR3 length: 16 residues. V was clipped by 5 bases and J by 4 bases; unmatched bases: 10. The germline CDR1 and CDR2 sequences are MNHNS and SASEGT. In nucleotides, the CDR3 is TGTGCCAGCAGTCTTTCCGGGACAGTAACCACCGGGGAGCTGTTTTTT. Its protein product is CASSLSGTVTTGELFF.

This clonotype was counted at least ten times. V gene TRBV6-1 combines with J gene TRBJ1-5; 7 nucleotides agree with TRBD1. CDR3 length: 14 residues. Trimming removed 10 bases from V and 3 bases from J; junction bases left unmatched: 9. The germline V gene has CDR1 MNHNS and CDR2 SASEGT. Here the CDR3 reads CATRDSQNNQPQHF. The CDR3, as DNA: TGTGCCACCCGGGACAGCCAGAACAATCAGCCCCAGCATTTT.

This clonotype has a count of ten or more. The J gene is TRBJ1-1, the V gene TRBV28; tentatively, D is TRBD1 (5 bases). Germline CDR1 MDHEN, CDR2 SYDVKM. With 6 bases removed from V and 1 base from J, the gap between germline ends came to 9 bases. This CDR3 has 13 amino acids. CDR3 residues: CASREGWNTEAFF. CDR3 coding DNA: TGTGCCAGCAGGGAGGGGTGGAACACTGAAGCTTTCTTT. Using reference TRBV28 and TRBJ1-1 for the parts outside the CDR3, the full variable domain is DVKVTQSSRYLVKRTGEKVFLECVQDMDHENMFWYRQDPGLGLRLIYFSYDVKMKEKGDIPEGYSVSREKKERFSLILESASTNQTSMYLCASREGWNTEAFFGQGTRLTVV.

Ten or more counts support this clonotype. This chain links TRBV7-2 with TRBJ2-3; D call uncertain. Per the germline V gene, CDR1 is SGHTA and CDR2 is FQGNSA. V gave up 0 bases and J gave up 2 bases, with 9 bases separating them. The CDR3 extends over 15 amino acids. The CDR3 region is CASSLAGSYTDTQYF. Here the CDR3 DNA reads TGTGCCAGCAGCTTAGCGGGTTCCTACACAGATACGCAGTATTTT.

This clonotype was recorded many times. This chain links TRBV12-3 or TRBV12-4 with TRBJ1-1, with 10 bases that match TRBD1. The CDR3 loop spans 12 amino acids. The junction had 1 base not matched to a gene; V was cut back by 8 bases and J by 4 bases. The CDR3 sequence: CASRQGATEAFF. The DNA of the CDR3 is TGTGCCAGCCGACAGGGGGCCACTGAAGCTTTCTTT.

The chain joins TRBV12-3 or TRBV12-4 to TRBJ2-3; 14 bases match TRBD2. V lost 3 bases and J lost 4; bases outside the gene matches: 6. The CDR3 is made up of 17 amino acids. This CDR3 is CASSFRLAGGPSDTQYF. CDR3 nucleotide sequence: TGTGCCAGCAGTTTCCGACTAGCGGGGGGGCCGTCAGATACGCAGTATTTT.

This clonotype was picked up a small number of times. The gene calls are TRBV19 and TRBJ2-1; unclear D gene. V was clipped by 5 bases and J by 0 bases, with 5 bases between them. Germline lookup yields CDR1 LNHDA and CDR2 SQIVND (reference sequence). The CDR3 loop spans 13 amino acids. In DNA form, the CDR3 reads TGTGCCAGTAGTTGGGTCTCCTACAATGAGCAGTTCTTC. This gives the protein CASSWVSYNEQFF.

This clonotype was observed many times. J is TRBJ2-1 and V is TRBV4-2; perhaps TRBD2 as D (6 bases). This CDR3 contains 12 residues. In germline, CDR1 is LGHNA, CDR2 YNFKEQ. V lost 3 bases and J 9 bases, leaving 9 bases between the germline ends. In DNA, the CDR3 is TGTGCCAGCAGCCATAGCGGAGCTGAGCAGTTCTTC. Translated, it gives CASSHSGAEQFF.

The chain recombines TRBV5-8 with TRBJ2-2; D may be TRBD1 (6 bases). With 2 bases removed from V and 4 bases from J, the gap between germline ends came to 12 bases. This CDR3 is built from 15 residues. The V gene's germline CDR1 is SGHTS and CDR2 YDEGEE. CDR3 protein: CASSFWGRSTGELFF. The CDR3 bases are TGTGCCAGCAGCTTTTGGGGGCGGAGCACCGGGGAGCTGTTTTTT.

This clonotype was counted only a few times. The rearrangement joins TRBV5-1 to TRBJ2-1; 7 bases match TRBD2. The germline V gene has CDR1 SGHRS and CDR2 YFSETQ. With V trimmed by 3 bases and J by 9 bases, 12 bases remained unmatched. The CDR3 extends over 15 amino acids. CDR3 amino acids: CASSSGAGVTGEQFF. CDR3 bases: TGCGCCAGCAGCTCAGGTGCGGGAGTAACGGGTGAGCAGTTCTTC.

At least ten counts were recorded for this clonotype. The chain is built from TRBV12-3 or TRBV12-4 and TRBJ2-5, with TRBD1 matching 7 bases. V was clipped by 3 bases and J by 5 bases; unmatched bases: 9. The length of the CDR3 is 15 residues. The CDR3 DNA follows: TGTGCCAGCAGTTTCGTGGACAGGTCCCGTGAGACCCAGTACTTC. Its translation: CASSFVDRSRETQYF.

Here the CDR3 reads CASSPTGTGVREQYF. DNA for the CDR3: TGTGCCAGCAGCCCCACCGGGACAGGGGTTCGAGAGCAGTACTTC. The chain carries TRBV7-2 and TRBJ2-7, with 10 bases lining up with TRBD1. Trimming took 5 bases from V and 7 from J; bases not matched to a gene: 11. The germline gives CDR1 SGHTA, CDR2 FQGNSA. The CDR3 is made up of 15 amino acids.

The genes are TRBV7-2 and TRBJ2-5; D perhaps matches TRBD1 (8 bases). CDR1 SGHTA and CDR2 FQGNSA come from the germline V gene. V dropped 3 bases and J dropped 5 bases, with 19 bases sitting between them. The length of the CDR3 is 16 residues. As DNA, the CDR3 is TGTGCCAGCAGCTTCCAGGGGGCGGGAGTGAGTGAGACCCAGTACTTC. This encodes CASSFQGAGVSETQYF.

This clonotype was recorded a few times. This chain uses TRBV5-1 with TRBJ1-3; possibly TRBD1 for D (5 bases). This CDR3 comprises 14 residues. Germline V gene sequence: CDR1 SGHRS, CDR2 YFSETQ. V lost 5 bases and J lost 7, with 16 bases in between. In DNA, the CDR3 is TGCGCCAGCAGTCCGAGCAGGGACGGGAACACCATATATTTT. The encoded protein is CASSPSRDGNTIYF.

This clonotype was observed many times. The J gene is TRBJ2-7, the V gene TRBV14; D is ambiguous. Trimming took off 1 base at V and 4 bases at J, with 11 bases between the two ends. Germline loops: CDR1 SGHDN, CDR2 FVKESK. This CDR3 comprises 14 residues. Written as DNA, the CDR3 is TGTGCCAGCAGCCAAGCACACATATGGTACGAGCAGTACTTC. Translating gives CASSQAHIWYEQYF.